Below are 6 T cell receptor beta chains sequenced from a single sample in a study of Graves' ophthalmopathy and Graves' hyperthyroidism. TCR beta CDR3 regions were amplified from RNA transcripts. First-round RT-PCR employed HTBI primers, with a second-round multiplex PCR after it. Each CDR3 protein is one row after TCRdb ran MiXCR on the multiplex PCR reads. Here the sample spans a few hundred thousand distinct CDR3 sequences, 17% being singletons. The sequencing sample was made of peripheral blood. These receptors originate from an adult woman with stable Graves' hyperthyroidism.

Many counts were recorded for this clonotype. V and J are TRBV6-1 and TRBJ1-1; 7 bases map to TRBD1. Trimming at V came to 6 bases and at J to 1 base, leaving 8 bases not matched to a gene. This CDR3 region has 15 residues. The germline gives CDR1 MNHNS, CDR2 SASEGT. The CDR3, as DNA: TGTGCCAGCAGCCCCAGGGGGACAAAGAACACTGAAGCTTTCTTT. Translated, it gives CASSPRGTKNTEAFF.

The sample holds many counts of this clonotype. The gene calls are TRBV5-1 and TRBJ2-7, with TRBD2 identical over 10 bases. The germline CDR1 and CDR2 sequences are SGHRS and YFSETQ. The CDR3 consists of 14 residues. V gave up 2 bases and J gave up 2 bases; unmatched junction bases: 1. CDR3 bases: TGCGCCAGCAGCTTCCTAGCGGGAGCCTACGAGCAGTACTTC. Encoded protein: CASSFLAGAYEQYF.

This clonotype has more than one count but fewer than ten. The rearrangement links TRBV10-3 to TRBJ2-2; D may be TRBD1 (7 bases). The CDR3 loop spans 15 amino acids. Germline V lookup: CDR1 ENHRY, CDR2 SYGVKD. The ends were cut back, 6 bases at V and 3 bases at J, with 14 bases in the middle. The CDR3 DNA follows: TGTGCCATCAGCCAGGGGGGATTGGACACCGGGGAGCTGTTTTTT. Its protein is CAISQGGLDTGELFF.

In regard to this clonotype: A much bigger clone sits one base away, suggesting this may be a read error. This sequence joins TRBV7-8 and TRBJ1-6; D not certain. CDR1 is SGHVS and CDR2 is FQNEAQ in the germline V gene. The CDR3 has 17 residues. The CDR3 DNA is TGTGCCAGCAGCTCGGACCAAGGGAGCTCCTATAATTCACCCCTCCGCTTT. Its protein is CASSSDQGSSYNSPLRF. Full variable domain (rest looked up from reference TRBV7-8 and TRBJ1-6): GAGVSQSPRYKVAKRGQDVALRCDPISGHVSLFWYQQALGQGPEFLTYFQNEAQLDKSGLPSDRFFAERPEGSVSTLKIQRTQQEDSAVYLCASSSDQGSSYNSPLRFGNGTRLTVT.

This clonotype was detected many times. The chain has TRBV13 and TRBJ2-7; TRBD1 matches at 8 bases. This CDR3 has 13 residues. CDR1 is PRHDT, CDR2 FYEKMQ, per germline (reference sequence). With V trimmed by 5 bases and J by 2 bases, 2 bases remained unmatched. CDR3 amino acids: CASSRGQAYEQYF. The CDR3 DNA is TGTGCCAGCAGCCGGGGACAGGCCTACGAGCAGTACTTC.

This clonotype was recorded at least ten times. For the CDR3, the DNA is TGTGCCAGCAGCCCAGGCCCACCGGGACCAGAGGTCTGGTATCGAGAGACCCAGTACTTC. It specifies CASSPGPPGPEVWYRETQYF. This chain joins TRBV4-2 and TRBJ2-5; either TRBD1 or TRBD2 may fit D (5 bases each). Trimming stripped 4 bases from V and 4 bases from J, with 31 bases between. The CDR3 consists of 20 residues. Germline CDR1 and CDR2: LGHNA and YNFKEQ.